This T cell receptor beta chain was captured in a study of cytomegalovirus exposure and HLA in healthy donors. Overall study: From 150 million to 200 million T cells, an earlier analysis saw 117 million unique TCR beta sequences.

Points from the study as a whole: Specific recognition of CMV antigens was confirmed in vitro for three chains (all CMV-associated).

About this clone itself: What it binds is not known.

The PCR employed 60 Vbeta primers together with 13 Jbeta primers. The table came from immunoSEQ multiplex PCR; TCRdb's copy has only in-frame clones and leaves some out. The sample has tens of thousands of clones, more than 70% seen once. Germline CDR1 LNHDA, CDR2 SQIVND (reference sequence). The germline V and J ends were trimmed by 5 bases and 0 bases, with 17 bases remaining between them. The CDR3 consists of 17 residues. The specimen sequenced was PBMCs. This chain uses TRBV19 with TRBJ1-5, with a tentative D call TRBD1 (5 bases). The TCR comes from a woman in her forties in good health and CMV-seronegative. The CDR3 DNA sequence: TGTGCCAGTAGTCCAGCGGGACTCCGACCTAGCAATCAGCCCCAGCATTTT. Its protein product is CASSPAGLRPSNQPQHF.